A selection of T cell receptor beta chains follows, all from one sample in a study of T cells after posttransplantation cyclophosphamide. Generated by immunoSEQ multiplex PCR, the TCRdb table keeps only in-frame clones and is missing some. The table includes roughly 13,000 clones, 76% detected once. Sequenced material: memory CD4+ T cells sorted from PBMCs. These receptors were obtained from a man aged 50 to 60. Both conserved end residues are part of each CDR3. Fields, in order: J gene, D gene, V gene, clone size, CDR3 protein, CDR3 DNA. A D gene is named only where the DNA matches it firmly. A row's size may be missing; if present it is once, few, many or a size class.

>TRBJ2-5|TRBD1|TRBV16|.
CASRRDRDRETQYF
TGTGCCAGCAGACGAGACAGGGATCGGGAGACCCAGTACTTC
>TRBJ2-5|TRBD1|TRBV10-3|.
CAISDISGTGDETQYF
TGTGCCATCAGCGATATTTCCGGGACAGGGGACGAGACCCAGTACTTC
>TRBJ1-4|TRBD1|TRBV2|.
CASSDRDREKLFF
TGTGCCAGCAGTGACAGGGACAGGGAAAAACTGTTTTTT
>TRBJ2-7|TRBD1|TRBV29-1|.
CSVVGWTGTYEQYF
TGCAGCGTTGTGGGCTGGACAGGTACCTACGAGCAGTACTTC
>TRBJ1-5|.|TRBV2|.
CASRPQGREPQHF
TGTGCCAGCAGACCACAGGGAAGAGAGCCCCAGCATTTT
>TRBJ2-1|.|TRBV7-2|.
CASSLGPYNEQFF
TGTGCCAGCAGCTTAGGGCCGTACAATGAGCAGTTCTTC
>TRBJ2-1|.|TRBV5-4|.
CASSSILVGYNEQFF
TGTGCCAGCAGCTCAATACTAGTTGGGTACAATGAGCAGTTCTTC
>TRBJ1-3|TRBD1|TRBV4-1|.
CASRTRDRDSGNTIYF
TGCGCCAGCAGGACCCGGGACAGAGACTCTGGAAACACCATATATTTT
>TRBJ1-6|.|TRBV5-1|.
CASSRLPGHAGGSPLHF
TGCGCCAGCAGCCGCCTTCCGGGACACGCAGGCGGCTCACCCCTCCACTTT
>TRBJ1-2|TRBD1|TRBV4-2|.
CASSESQGVNYGYTF
TGTGCCAGCAGCGAATCTCAGGGGGTAAACTATGGCTACACCTTC
>TRBJ1-1|.|TRBV7-9|few
CASSPSDTEAFF
TGTGCCAGCAGCCCATCGGACACTGAAGCTTTCTTT
>TRBJ1-2|.|TRBV5-1|.
CASSLDTTALSGYTF
TGCGCCAGCAGCTTGGATACGACTGCCCTCTCTGGCTACACCTTC
>TRBJ1-4|.|TRBV20-1|.
CSAQTGQKLFF
TGCAGTGCTCAGACAGGCCAAAAACTGTTTTTT
>TRBJ1-2|.|TRBV5-5|.
CASSLAPGAGGADYTF
TGTGCCAGCAGCTTGGCCCCTGGTGCGGGCGGGGCAGACTACACCTTC
>TRBJ2-7|.|TRBV19|.
CASSIPRLGEQYF
TGTGCCAGTAGTATCCCGCGGTTGGGCGAGCAGTACTTC
>TRBJ2-2|TRBD1|TRBV30|.
CAWSLTGWAGELFF
TGTGCCTGGAGTCTGACAGGGTGGGCCGGGGAGCTGTTTTTT
>TRBJ2-1|TRBD1|TRBV6-5|.
CASSYRGDRGWNEQFF
TGTGCCAGCAGTTACAGGGGGGACAGGGGGTGGAATGAGCAGTTCTTC
>TRBJ2-3|.|TRBV25-1|once
CASLGGLSSDTQYF
TGTGCCAGTCTAGGGGGACTATCCTCAGATACGCAGTATTTT
>TRBJ2-1|TRBD1|TRBV2|once
CATGPGTGAYNEQFF
TGTGCCACCGGACCCGGGACAGGGGCCTACAATGAGCAGTTCTTC
>TRBJ2-3|TRBD2|TRBV4-1|.
CASSQGGLAGFTDTQYF
TGCGCCAGCAGCCAAGGAGGGCTAGCGGGCTTCACAGATACGCAGTATTTT
>TRBJ2-7|.|TRBV6-5|.
CASSSSKEFEQYF
TGTGCCAGCAGCTCATCCAAGGAGTTCGAGCAGTACTTC
>TRBJ2-1|.|TRBV11-1|.
CASNRSLGHEQFF
TGTGCCAGCAATCGATCACTAGGGCATGAGCAGTTCTTC
>TRBJ1-2|.|TRBV9|once
CASSPRAGQNYGYTF
TGTGCCAGCAGCCCCCGAGCGGGGCAAAACTATGGCTACACCTTC
>TRBJ2-3|.|TRBV9|.
CASSVQQAPDTQYF
TGTGCCAGCAGCGTCCAGCAGGCCCCAGATACGCAGTATTTT